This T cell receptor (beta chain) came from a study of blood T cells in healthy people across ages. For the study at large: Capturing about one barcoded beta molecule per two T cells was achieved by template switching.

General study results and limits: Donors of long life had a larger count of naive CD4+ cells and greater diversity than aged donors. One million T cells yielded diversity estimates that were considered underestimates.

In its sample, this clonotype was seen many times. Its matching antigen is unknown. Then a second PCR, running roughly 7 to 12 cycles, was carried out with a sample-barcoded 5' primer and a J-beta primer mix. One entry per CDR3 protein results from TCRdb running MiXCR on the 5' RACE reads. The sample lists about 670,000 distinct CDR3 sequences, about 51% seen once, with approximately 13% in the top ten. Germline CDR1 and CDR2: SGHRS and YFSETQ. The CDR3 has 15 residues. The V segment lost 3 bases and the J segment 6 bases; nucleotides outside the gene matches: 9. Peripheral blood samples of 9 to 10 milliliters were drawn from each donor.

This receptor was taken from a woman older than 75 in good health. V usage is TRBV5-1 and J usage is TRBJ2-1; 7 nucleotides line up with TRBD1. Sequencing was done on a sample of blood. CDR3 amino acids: CASSSQGPGGNEQFF. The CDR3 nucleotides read TGCGCCAGCAGCTCTCAGGGACCAGGGGGCAATGAGCAGTTCTTC. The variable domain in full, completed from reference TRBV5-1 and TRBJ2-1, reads KAGVTQTPRYLIKTRGQQVTLSCSPISGHRSVSWYQQTPGQGLQFLFEYFSETQRNKGNFPGRFSGRQFSNSRSEMNVSTLELGDSALYLCASSSQGPGGNEQFFGPGTRLTVL.